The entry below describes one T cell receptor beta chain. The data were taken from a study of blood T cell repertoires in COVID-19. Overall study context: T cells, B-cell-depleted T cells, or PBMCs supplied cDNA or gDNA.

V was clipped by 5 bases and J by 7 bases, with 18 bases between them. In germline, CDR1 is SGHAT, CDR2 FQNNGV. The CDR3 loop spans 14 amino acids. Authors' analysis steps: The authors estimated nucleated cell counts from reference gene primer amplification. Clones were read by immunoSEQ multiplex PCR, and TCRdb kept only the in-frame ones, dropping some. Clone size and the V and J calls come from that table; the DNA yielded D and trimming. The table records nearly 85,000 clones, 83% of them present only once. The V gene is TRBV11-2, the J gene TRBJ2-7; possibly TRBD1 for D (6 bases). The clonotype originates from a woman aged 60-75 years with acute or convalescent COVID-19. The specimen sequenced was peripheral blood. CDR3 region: CASSGPLRQAEQYF. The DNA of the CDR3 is TGTGCCAGCAGCGGTCCGCTACGACAGGCTGAGCAGTACTTC.